Included here is one TCR beta chain sequence, with context. What it recognizes is unknown. TCRdb re-derived calls from the reads in MiXCR, one entry per CDR3 protein. The sample shows under 850,000 distinct CDR3 sequences, less than 40% of them seen only once. These data originate in a study of T cell repertoires in cytomegalovirus infection. General study findings and limits: CMV-specific TCR beta clonotypes restricted by HLA-C dominated the ex vivo response.

This CDR3 is built from 14 residues. After removal of 9 bases from V and 7 bases from J, the junction contained 9 bases not matched to a gene. Germline lookup yields CDR1 LNHDA and CDR2 SQIVND (reference sequence). The clonotype comes from a human donor in good health (CMV status not recorded). Some clones in this sample may be carry-over from other donors' samples. The specimen sequenced was PBMCs. The chain has TRBV19 and TRBJ2-2; 9 nucleotides match TRBD1. The CDR3 sequence: CASATGGASGELFF. In DNA, the CDR3 is TGTGCCAGCGCTACAGGGGGCGCGAGCGGGGAGCTGTTTTTT.